The clone carrying this T cell receptor beta chain appeared many times. Clinical symptoms, serum thyroxine, TRAb, thyroid ultrasound and orbital computed tomography were relied on for diagnosis. This CDR3 has 14 amino acids. V shed 8 bases and J shed 0 bases, with 13 bases lying between them. Germline assignment: CDR1 MNHEY and CDR2 SMNVEV (reference sequence). The sample belongs to a study of Graves' ophthalmopathy and Graves' hyperthyroidism. The authors amplified TCR beta CDR3 regions, and they did so from RNA transcripts for repertoire sequencing. First-round RT-PCR used HTBI primers; second-round multiplex PCR followed. TCRdb re-analysed the multiplex PCR reads in MiXCR, keeping a single row per CDR3 protein. The top ten clones hold approximately 6.9% of a sample with under 800,000 distinct CDR3 sequences, about a fifth of them seen once.

The chain couples TRBV27 to TRBJ1-1, with D perhaps TRBD1 (5 bases). The receptor was isolated from a woman aged 18 to 35 with stable Graves' hyperthyroidism. Some clones in this sample may be carry-over from other donors' samples. Sequenced: peripheral blood. CDR3: CASGRGALNTEAFF. CDR3 sequence (DNA): TGTGCCAGCGGCCGTGGGGCCTTGAACACTGAAGCTTTCTTT.